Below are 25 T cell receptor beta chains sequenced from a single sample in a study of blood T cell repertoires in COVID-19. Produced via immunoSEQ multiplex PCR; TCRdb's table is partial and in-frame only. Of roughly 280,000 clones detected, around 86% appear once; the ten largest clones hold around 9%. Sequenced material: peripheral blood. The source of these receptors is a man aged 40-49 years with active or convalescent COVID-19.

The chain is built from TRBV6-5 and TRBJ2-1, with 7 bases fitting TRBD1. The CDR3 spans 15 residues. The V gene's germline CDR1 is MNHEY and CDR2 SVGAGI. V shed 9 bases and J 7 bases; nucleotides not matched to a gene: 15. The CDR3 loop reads CASQTRQGVGNEQFF. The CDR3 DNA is TGTGCCAGTCAGACAAGACAGGGTGTGGGTAATGAGCAGTTCTTC.

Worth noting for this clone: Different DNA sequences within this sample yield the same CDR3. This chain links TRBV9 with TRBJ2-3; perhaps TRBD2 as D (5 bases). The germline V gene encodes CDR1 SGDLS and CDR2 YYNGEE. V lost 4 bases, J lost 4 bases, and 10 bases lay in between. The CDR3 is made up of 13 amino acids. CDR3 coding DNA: TGTGCCAGCAGCCTCACTAGTGCAGATACGCAGTATTTT. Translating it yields CASSLTSADTQYF.

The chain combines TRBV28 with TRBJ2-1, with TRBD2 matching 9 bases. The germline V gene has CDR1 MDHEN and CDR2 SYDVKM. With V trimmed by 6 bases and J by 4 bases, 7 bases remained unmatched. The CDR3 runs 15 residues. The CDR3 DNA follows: TGTGCCAGCAGAGAGAGCGGGGGGCCTTACAATGAGCAGTTCTTC. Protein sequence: CASRESGGPYNEQFF.

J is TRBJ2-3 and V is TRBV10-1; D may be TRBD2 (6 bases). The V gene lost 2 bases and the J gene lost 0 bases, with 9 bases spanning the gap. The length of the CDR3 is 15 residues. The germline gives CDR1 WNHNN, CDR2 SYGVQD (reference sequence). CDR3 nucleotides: TGCGCCAGCAGTGAGGCGGGAACTAGCACAGATACGCAGTATTTT. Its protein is CASSEAGTSTDTQYF.

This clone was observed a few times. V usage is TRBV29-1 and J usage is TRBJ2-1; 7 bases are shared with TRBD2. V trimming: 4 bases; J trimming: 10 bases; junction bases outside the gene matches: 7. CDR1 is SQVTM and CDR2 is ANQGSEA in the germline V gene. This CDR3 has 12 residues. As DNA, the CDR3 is TGCAGCGTTGTTGGCGGGAGTAAAGAGCAGTTCTTC. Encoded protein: CSVVGGSKEQFF.

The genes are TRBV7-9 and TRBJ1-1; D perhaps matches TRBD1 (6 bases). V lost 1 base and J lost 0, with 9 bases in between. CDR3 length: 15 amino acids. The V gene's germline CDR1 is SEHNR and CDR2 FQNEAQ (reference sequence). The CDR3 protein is CASSLGRGMNTEAFF. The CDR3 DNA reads TGTGCCAGCAGCTTAGGTAGGGGGATGAACACTGAAGCTTTCTTT.

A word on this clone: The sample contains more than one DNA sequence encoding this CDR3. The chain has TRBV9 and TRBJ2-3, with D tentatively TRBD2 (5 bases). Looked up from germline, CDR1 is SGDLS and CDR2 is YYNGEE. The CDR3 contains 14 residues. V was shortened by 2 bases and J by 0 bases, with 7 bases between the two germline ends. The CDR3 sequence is CASSVRTSTDTQYF. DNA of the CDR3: TGTGCCAGCAGCGTCCGGACTAGCACAGATACGCAGTATTTT.

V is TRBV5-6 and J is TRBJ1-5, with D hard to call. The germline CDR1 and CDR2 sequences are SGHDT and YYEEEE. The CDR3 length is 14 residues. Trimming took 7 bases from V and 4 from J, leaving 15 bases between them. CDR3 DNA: TGTGCCAGCCCAGCGTCCAGTACTAATCAGCCCCAGCATTTT. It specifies CASPASSTNQPQHF.

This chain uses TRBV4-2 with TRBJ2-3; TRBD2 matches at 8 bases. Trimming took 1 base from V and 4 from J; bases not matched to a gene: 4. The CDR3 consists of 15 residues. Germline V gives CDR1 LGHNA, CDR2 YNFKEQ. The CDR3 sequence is CASSQVSGSPDTQYF. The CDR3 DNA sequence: TGTGCCAGCAGCCAAGTGAGCGGGAGCCCAGATACGCAGTATTTT.

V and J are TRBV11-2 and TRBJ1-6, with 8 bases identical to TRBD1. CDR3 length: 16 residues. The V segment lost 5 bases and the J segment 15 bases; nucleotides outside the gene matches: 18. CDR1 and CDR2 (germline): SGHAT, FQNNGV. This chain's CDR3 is CASSTLTGAAVLGLHF. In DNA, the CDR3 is TGTGCCAGCAGCACCTTGACAGGGGCCGCCGTTCTTGGCCTCCACTTT.

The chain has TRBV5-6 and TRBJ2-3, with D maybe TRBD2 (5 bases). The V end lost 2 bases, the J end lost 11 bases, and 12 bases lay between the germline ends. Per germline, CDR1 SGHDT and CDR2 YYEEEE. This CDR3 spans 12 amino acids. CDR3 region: CASSLALGGQYF. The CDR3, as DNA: TGTGCCAGCAGCTTAGCCCTCGGAGGGCAGTATTTT. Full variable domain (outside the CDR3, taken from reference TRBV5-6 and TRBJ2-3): DAGVTQSPTHLIKTRGQQVTLRCSPKSGHDTVSWYQQALGQGPQFIFQYYEEEERQRGNFPDRFSGHQFPNYSSELNVNALLLGDSALYLCASSLALGGQYFGPGTRLTVL.

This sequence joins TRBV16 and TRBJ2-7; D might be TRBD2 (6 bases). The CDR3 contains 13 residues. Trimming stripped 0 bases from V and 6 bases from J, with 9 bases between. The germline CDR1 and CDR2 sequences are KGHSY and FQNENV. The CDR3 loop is CASSQSLAGEQYF. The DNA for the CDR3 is TGTGCCAGCAGCCAATCACTAGCTGGCGAGCAGTACTTC.

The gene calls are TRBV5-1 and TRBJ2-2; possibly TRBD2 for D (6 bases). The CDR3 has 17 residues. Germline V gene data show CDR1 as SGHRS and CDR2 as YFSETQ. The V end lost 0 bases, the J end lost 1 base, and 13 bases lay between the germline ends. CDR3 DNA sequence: TGCGCCAGCAGCTTGGGAGGTCTTAGCGGGAACACCGGGGAGCTGTTTTTT. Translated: CASSLGGLSGNTGELFF.

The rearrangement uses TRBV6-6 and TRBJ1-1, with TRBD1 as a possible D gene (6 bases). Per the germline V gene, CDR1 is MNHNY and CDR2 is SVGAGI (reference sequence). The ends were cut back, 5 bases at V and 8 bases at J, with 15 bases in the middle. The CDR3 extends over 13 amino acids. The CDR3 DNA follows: TGTGCCAGCAGTCCCCCCGGGACACCCGAAGCTTTCTTT. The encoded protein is CASSPPGTPEAFF.

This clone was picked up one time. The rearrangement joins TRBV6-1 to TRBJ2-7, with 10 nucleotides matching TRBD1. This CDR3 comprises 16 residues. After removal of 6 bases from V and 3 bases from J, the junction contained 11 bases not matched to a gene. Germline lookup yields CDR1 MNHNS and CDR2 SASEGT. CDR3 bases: TGTGCCAGCAGCGAAAGACCCGACAGGGGGCTCTACGAGCAGTACTTC. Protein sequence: CASSERPDRGLYEQYF.

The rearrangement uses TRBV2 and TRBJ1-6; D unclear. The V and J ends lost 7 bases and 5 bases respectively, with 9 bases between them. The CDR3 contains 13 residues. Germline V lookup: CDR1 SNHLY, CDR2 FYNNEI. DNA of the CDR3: TGTGCCAGCAATTTAGAAGATAATTCACCCCTCCACTTT. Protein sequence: CASNLEDNSPLHF.

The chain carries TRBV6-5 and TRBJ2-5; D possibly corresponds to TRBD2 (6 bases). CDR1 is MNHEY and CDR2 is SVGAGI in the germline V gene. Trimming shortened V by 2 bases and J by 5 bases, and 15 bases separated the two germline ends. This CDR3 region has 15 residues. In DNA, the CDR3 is TGTGCCAGCAGTTACGGAGGGCGCTCTTCCGAGACCCAGTACTTC. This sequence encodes CASSYGGRSSETQYF.

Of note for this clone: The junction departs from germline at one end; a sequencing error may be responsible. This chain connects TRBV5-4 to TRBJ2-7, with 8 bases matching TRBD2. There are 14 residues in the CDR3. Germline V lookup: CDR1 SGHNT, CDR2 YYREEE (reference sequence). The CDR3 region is CASSESGSPYAQYF. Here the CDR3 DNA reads TGTGCCAGCAGCGAGAGCGGGAGCCCCTACGCGCAGTACTTC.

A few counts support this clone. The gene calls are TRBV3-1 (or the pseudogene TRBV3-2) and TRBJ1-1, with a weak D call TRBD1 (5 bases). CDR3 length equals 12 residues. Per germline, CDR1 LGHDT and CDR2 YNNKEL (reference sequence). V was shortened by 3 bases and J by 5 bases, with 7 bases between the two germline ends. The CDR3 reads CASSQGLTEAFF. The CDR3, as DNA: TGTGCCAGCAGCCAGGGGCTGACTGAAGCTTTCTTT.

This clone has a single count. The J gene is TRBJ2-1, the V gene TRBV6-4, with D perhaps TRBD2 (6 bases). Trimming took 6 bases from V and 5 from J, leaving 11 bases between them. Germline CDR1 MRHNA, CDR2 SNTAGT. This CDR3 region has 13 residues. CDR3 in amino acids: CASSRTGDNEQFF. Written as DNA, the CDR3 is TGTGCCAGCAGCCGGACGGGAGACAATGAGCAGTTCTTC.

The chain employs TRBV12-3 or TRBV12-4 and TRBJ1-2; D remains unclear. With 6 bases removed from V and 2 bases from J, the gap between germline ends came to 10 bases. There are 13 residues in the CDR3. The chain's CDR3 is CASSLTPNYGYTF. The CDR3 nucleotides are TGTGCCAGCAGCCTGACACCGAACTATGGCTACACCTTC.

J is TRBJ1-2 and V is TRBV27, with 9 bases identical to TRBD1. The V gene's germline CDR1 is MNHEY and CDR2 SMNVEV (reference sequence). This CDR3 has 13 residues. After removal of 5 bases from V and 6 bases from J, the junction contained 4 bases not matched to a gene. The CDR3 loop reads CASSQRDRDGYTF. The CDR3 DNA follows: TGTGCCAGCAGTCAGAGGGACAGGGATGGCTACACCTTC.

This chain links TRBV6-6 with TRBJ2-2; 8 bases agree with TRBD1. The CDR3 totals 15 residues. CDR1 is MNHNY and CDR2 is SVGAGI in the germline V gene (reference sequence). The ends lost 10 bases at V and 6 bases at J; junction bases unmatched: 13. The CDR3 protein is CATHQGARIPGELFF. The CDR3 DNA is TGTGCCACGCATCAGGGGGCCAGAATCCCCGGGGAGCTGTTTTTT.

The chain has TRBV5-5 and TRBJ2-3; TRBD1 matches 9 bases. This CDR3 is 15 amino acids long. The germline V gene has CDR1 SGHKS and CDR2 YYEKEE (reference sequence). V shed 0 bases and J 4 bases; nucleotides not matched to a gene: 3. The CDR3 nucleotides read TGTGCCAGCAGCTTGGGACAGGGGGTTTCAGATACGCAGTATTTT. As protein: CASSLGQGVSDTQYF.

CDR3 in amino acids: CASSLALVGQSNSPLHF. For the CDR3, the DNA is TGTGCCAGCAGCTTAGCGTTGGTGGGACAGAGTAATTCACCCCTCCACTTT. This chain links TRBV7-9 with TRBJ1-6; 7 positions agree with TRBD1. CDR3 length: 17 amino acids. J gave up 6 bases and V 0 bases, and 8 bases lay outside the gene matches. Germline V gene sequence: CDR1 SEHNR, CDR2 FQNEAQ (reference sequence). The whole variable domain, remainder taken from reference TRBV7-9 and TRBJ1-6, is DTGVSQNPRHKITKRGQNVTFRCDPISEHNRLYWYRQTLGQGPEFLTYFQNEAQLEKSRLLSDRFSAERPKGSFSTLEIQRTEQGDSAMYLCASSLALVGQSNSPLHFGNGTRLTVT.